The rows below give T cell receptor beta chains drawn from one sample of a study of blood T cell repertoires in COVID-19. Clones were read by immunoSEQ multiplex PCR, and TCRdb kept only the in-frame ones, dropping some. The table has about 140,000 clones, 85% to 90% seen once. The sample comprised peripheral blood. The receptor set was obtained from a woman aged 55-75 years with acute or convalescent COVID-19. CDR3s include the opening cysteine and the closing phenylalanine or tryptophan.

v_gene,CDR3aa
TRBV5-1,CASSRKPRDRVFQSSYEQYF
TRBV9,CASSVDVGTFYGYTF
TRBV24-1,CATSDSGQGDQPQHF
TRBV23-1,CASSHSQTGTGGYNEQFF
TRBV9,CASSAHRQGPTDTQYF
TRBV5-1,CASSLVAGQGRSEQYF
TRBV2,CASSEGGGGYEQFF
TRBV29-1,CSVGQRREQYF
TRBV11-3,CASGRRGRVEQYF
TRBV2,CASSVNNKETQYF
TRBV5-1,CASSLATDGRVHF
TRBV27,CASSLYGGGTEAFF
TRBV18,CASSPGSGDTQYF